The following is a T cell receptor beta chain sequence with its context. The antigen remains undetermined. This PCR relied on a set of 60 Vbeta primers and 13 Jbeta primers. Sequencing used immunoSEQ multiplex PCR; TCRdb keeps in-frame clones, though not all of them. Its table lists 200,000 to 250,000 clones. The source of the sample is a study of cytomegalovirus exposure and HLA in healthy donors. Study-wide background: There were under 140 million unique TCR beta sequences, drawn from about 190 million T cells, in an earlier analysis. Points from the study as a whole: Using a false discovery rate of 0.05, a later analysis showed that approximately 17,000 TCR beta sequences were associated with HLA alleles.

The CDR3 contains 19 residues. Germline CDR1 is LNHNV and CDR2 is YYDKDF (reference sequence). V was clipped by 0 bases and J by 7 bases; unmatched bases: 17. The chain recombines TRBV15 with TRBJ2-7; the match to TRBD1 covers 11 bases. The source material was PBMCs. This clonotype was sampled from a woman in her twenties or thirties in good health and CMV-seropositive. CDR3 region: CATSRDPATRTGGADEQYF. The CDR3 coding sequence is TGTGCCACCAGCAGAGATCCCGCGACTCGGACAGGGGGCGCGGATGAGCAGTACTTC.